The 20 T cell receptor beta chains listed next were all sequenced from one sample in a study of blood T cell repertoires in COVID-19 (dated by TCRdb to about 2020). Library preparation employed the immunoSEQ multiplex PCR assay. Drawn from immuneACCESS, this table holds only the in-frame rearrangements with V and J called that TCRdb kept. Clones are partly lost; checked studies trace under half to an unresolved V gene and leave the rest unexplained. A total of 200,000 or so clones appear in this sample, nearly 85% of them only once. The ten largest clonotypes hold more than 5% of the sample. The sequenced material came from peripheral blood. These receptors were taken from a woman in her 30s with acute or convalescent COVID-19.

Concerning this clone itself: At one of its ends the junction is not consistent with the germline gene, which may arise from a read error. The CDR3 DNA reads as TGTGCCGGACAGGGGGATCGCGGTGGAGACACCATATATTTT. Amino acid sequence: CAGQGDRGGDTIYF. The chain recombines TRBV30 with TRBJ1-3, with 10 bases lining up with TRBD1. Germline V gene data show CDR1 as GTSNPN and CDR2 as SVGIG (reference sequence). The CDR3 loop spans 14 amino acids.

The chain is built from TRBV6-5 and TRBJ1-6; unclear D gene. V was cut by 5 bases and J by 9 bases, with 8 bases left in between. Germline V gene data show CDR1 as MNHEY and CDR2 as SVGAGI. CDR3 length: 12 amino acids. CDR3 coding DNA: TGTGCCAGCAGTACCGCAGGTTCACCCCTCCACTTT. Its protein is CASSTAGSPLHF.

The V gene is TRBV28, the J gene TRBJ2-7; 8 bases fit TRBD1. Losses at the gene ends were 10 bases for V and 4 bases for J; bases not matched to a gene: 6. This CDR3 comprises 12 residues. The germline V gene encodes CDR1 MDHEN and CDR2 SYDVKM. The DNA of the CDR3 is TGTGCCACGCAGGGGGCATGGTACGAGCAGTACTTC. Amino acids: CATQGAWYEQYF.

This chain links TRBV20-1 with TRBJ2-1; 7 nucleotides line up with TRBD2. CDR3 length: 13 residues. Per germline, CDR1 DFQATT and CDR2 SNEGSKA (reference sequence). V shed 3 bases and J 9 bases; nucleotides not matched to a gene: 8. CDR3 in amino acids: CSASPLAIPEQFF. DNA for the CDR3: TGCAGTGCTAGTCCACTAGCGATACCTGAGCAGTTCTTC.

This chain uses TRBV28 with TRBJ1-4, with 7 bases lining up with TRBD1. This CDR3 comprises 15 residues. The germline CDR1 and CDR2 sequences are MDHEN and SYDVKM. Trimming at V came to 5 bases and at J to 9 bases, leaving 12 bases not matched to a gene. DNA of the CDR3: TGTGCCAGCAGTCAACCCGACAGGGTTGCGAAAAAACTGTTTTTT. It is translated as CASSQPDRVAKKLFF.

The CDR3 DNA is TGTGCCAGCAGCTTAGGCGGCAGTGAGCAGTATTTT. This translates into CASSLGGSEQYF. The J gene is TRBJ2-3, the V gene TRBV7-9; D is ambiguous. Trimming took off 1 base at V and 11 bases at J, with 10 bases between the two ends. Per germline, CDR1 SEHNR and CDR2 FQNEAQ (reference sequence). The CDR3 length is 12 residues. The complete variable domain, with remaining parts taken from reference TRBV7-9 and TRBJ2-3, reads DTGVSQNPRHKITKRGQNVTFRCDPISEHNRLYWYRQTLGQGPEFLTYFQNEAQLEKSRLLSDRFSAERPKGSFSTLEIQRTEQGDSAMYLCASSLGGSEQYFGPGTRLTVL.

The rearrangement joins TRBV7-3 to TRBJ2-5; 7 bases align to TRBD1. J gave up 5 bases and V 5 bases, and 11 bases lay outside the gene matches. The germline CDR1 and CDR2 sequences are SGHTA and FQGTGA. This CDR3 comprises 15 residues. CDR3 residues: CASSPNGQAGETQYF. The CDR3 DNA sequence: TGTGCCAGCAGCCCCAATGGACAGGCCGGGGAGACCCAGTACTTC.

V gene TRBV19 combines with J gene TRBJ1-5, with D unclear. Per the germline V gene, CDR1 is LNHDA and CDR2 is SQIVND (reference sequence). Trimming took 3 bases from V and 1 from J, leaving 4 bases between them. CDR3 length: 13 residues. CDR3 sequence reads: CASSIESNQPQHF. The CDR3 nucleotides are TGTGCCAGTAGTATTGAGAGCAATCAGCCCCAGCATTTT.

V is TRBV5-4 and J is TRBJ1-1; D is uncertain. This CDR3 has 13 amino acids. Germline V CDR1 and CDR2: SGHNT, YYREEE (reference sequence). V gave up 3 bases and J gave up 2 bases, with 8 bases separating them. The CDR3 here is CASSSEPNTEAFF. DNA of the CDR3: TGTGCCAGCAGCTCAGAACCTAACACTGAAGCTTTCTTT.

J is TRBJ1-2 and V is TRBV7-2; TRBD1 agrees at 9 bases. The CDR3 has 16 amino acids. Unmatched junction bases numbered 8, after V lost 4 bases and J lost 2 bases. Germline loops: CDR1 SGHTA, CDR2 FQGNSA. This CDR3 reads CASSSNPGQGNYGYTF. The CDR3 DNA reads TGTGCCAGCAGCTCGAATCCGGGACAGGGAAACTATGGCTACACCTTC. The whole variable domain, remainder taken from reference TRBV7-2 and TRBJ1-2, is GAGVSQSPSNKVTEKGKDVELRCDPISGHTALYWYRQSLGQGLEFLIYFQGNSAPDKSGLPSDRFSAERTGGSVSTLTIQRTQQEDSAVYLCASSSNPGQGNYGYTFGSGTRLTVV.

The table lists this clone with a few counts. The CDR3: CAIRGQGGDYGYTF. The CDR3 DNA sequence: TGTGCCATCAGAGGACAGGGGGGCGACTATGGCTACACCTTC. The gene calls are TRBV10-3 and TRBJ1-2; 10 positions match TRBD1. This CDR3 comprises 14 residues. V shed 6 bases and J 3 bases; nucleotides not matched to a gene: 4. The germline CDR1 and CDR2 sequences are ENHRY and SYGVKD.

The chain links TRBV19 to TRBJ1-5; D ambiguous. The CDR3 covers 15 residues. The V gene lost 5 bases and the J gene lost 0 bases, with 11 bases spanning the gap. Germline loops: CDR1 LNHDA, CDR2 SQIVND (reference sequence). The CDR3 loop reads CASSFRTHSNQPQHF. CDR3 nucleotide sequence: TGTGCCAGTAGTTTCAGGACTCATAGCAATCAGCCCCAGCATTTT.

This chain links TRBV18 with TRBJ2-5; 11 bases line up with TRBD2. This CDR3 has 15 residues. Per the germline V gene, CDR1 is KGHSH and CDR2 is LQKENI. J was trimmed by 1 base and V by 3 bases; bases with no gene match: 1. CDR3 sequence (DNA): TGTGCCAGCTCACCGGGACTAGCGGTCCAAGAGACCCAGTACTTC. This gives the protein CASSPGLAVQETQYF.

This clone was counted a few times. The chain links TRBV4-3 to TRBJ2-7; unclear D gene. CDR1 LGHNA and CDR2 YSLEER come from the germline V gene. This CDR3 contains 13 residues. The germline V and J ends were trimmed by 0 bases and 6 bases, with 9 bases remaining between them. The CDR3 is CASSQDRGSEQYF. The CDR3 region has the DNA TGCGCCAGCAGCCAAGATCGCGGTTCCGAGCAGTACTTC.

This clone was picked up one time. This chain joins TRBV7-2 and TRBJ1-2; possible D gene TRBD1, 6 bases. Deletions cut 5 bases from V and 6 bases from J, with 13 bases between. The CDR3 runs to 13 residues. The V gene's germline CDR1 is SGHTA and CDR2 FQGNSA. Here the CDR3 DNA reads TGTGCCAGCAGCCCGAGCCCAGGGGATGGCTACACCTTC. It yields the protein CASSPSPGDGYTF.

This clone was counted many times. V is TRBV4-2 and J is TRBJ2-1; 13 bases match TRBD2. V trimming: 2 bases; J trimming: 4 bases; junction bases outside the gene matches: 8. CDR1 LGHNA and CDR2 YNFKEQ come from the germline V gene. The CDR3 is 18 residues long. CDR3 residues: CASSQPVPGLAGYNEQFF. CDR3 DNA sequence: TGTGCCAGCAGCCAACCCGTACCGGGACTAGCGGGATACAATGAGCAGTTCTTC.

With regard to this clone: One end of the junction is discordant with germline, which a read error may explain. The chain carries TRBV5-4 and TRBJ1-1; 8 nucleotides align to TRBD1. This CDR3 spans 14 amino acids. CDR1 and CDR2 from the germline V gene are SGHNT and YYREEE (reference sequence). The CDR3 region is CVSSLDRVVTEAFF. The CDR3, as DNA: TGTGTCAGCAGCTTGGACAGGGTTGTCACTGAAGCTTTCTTT.

The chain uses TRBV28 and TRBJ2-3, with D maybe TRBD2 (7 bases). Germline CDR1 is MDHEN and CDR2 is SYDVKM. This CDR3 comprises 13 residues. V lost 3 bases to trimming and J lost 4 bases, with 8 bases between them. CDR3 amino acids: CASSFGGPDTQYF. The CDR3 DNA reads TGTGCCAGCAGTTTCGGGGGGCCAGATACGCAGTATTTT.

The chain couples TRBV18 to TRBJ1-2; 7 bases line up with TRBD1. The germline gives CDR1 KGHSH, CDR2 LQKENI. J gave up 4 bases and V 3 bases, and 8 bases lay outside the gene matches. The CDR3 length is 15 residues. CDR3 in DNA: TGTGCCAGCTCACCCGAGACAGGGTGGGCCTATGGCTACACCTTC. Amino acid sequence: CASSPETGWAYGYTF.

This clone was seen just once. This sequence joins TRBV10-2 and TRBJ1-2; D is unresolved. From germline, CDR1 is WSHSY and CDR2 SAAADI. The CDR3 is made up of 14 amino acids. V shed 3 bases and J shed 6 bases, with 14 bases lying between them. This CDR3 reads CASSDSPRIDGYTF. DNA of the CDR3: TGCGCCAGCAGTGACAGCCCGAGGATTGATGGCTACACCTTC.